What follows is one TCR beta chain and its context. Its target is not known. Constant-segment primers and 5'RACE yielded cDNA libraries for TCR alpha and TCR beta, each carrying sample barcodes and UMIs. Via MiXCR, TCRdb re-called the 5' RACE reads, giving one row per CDR3 protein. The sample has about 540,000 distinct CDR3 sequences, about 20% seen once. This entry is derived from a study of T-cell memory formation after mild COVID-19. About the study: For the most part, TCR clusters were specific to one donor.

There are 12 residues in the CDR3. The germline V gene has CDR1 GTSNPN and CDR2 SVGIG (reference sequence). V lost 1 base, J lost 4 bases, and 7 bases lay in between. Whole-study findings and limits: Prior to infection, memory already included some responding clones, suggesting cross-reactive memory joined. Clones that got smaller from day 15 to 85 had even CD4/CD8, while clones growing later tipped toward CD4+.

The chain uses TRBV30 and TRBJ1-2; possibly TRBD1 for D (5 bases). This receptor was identified in an adult woman who had mild COVID-19 (a few samples of this study predate the infection). Cell type and time point are not known. The specimen sequenced was PBMCs or a T cell subset sorted from them (not recorded which). In DNA form, the CDR3 reads TGTGCCTGGAGTGAGGGGTCCTATGGCTACACCTTC. This encodes CAWSEGSYGYTF.